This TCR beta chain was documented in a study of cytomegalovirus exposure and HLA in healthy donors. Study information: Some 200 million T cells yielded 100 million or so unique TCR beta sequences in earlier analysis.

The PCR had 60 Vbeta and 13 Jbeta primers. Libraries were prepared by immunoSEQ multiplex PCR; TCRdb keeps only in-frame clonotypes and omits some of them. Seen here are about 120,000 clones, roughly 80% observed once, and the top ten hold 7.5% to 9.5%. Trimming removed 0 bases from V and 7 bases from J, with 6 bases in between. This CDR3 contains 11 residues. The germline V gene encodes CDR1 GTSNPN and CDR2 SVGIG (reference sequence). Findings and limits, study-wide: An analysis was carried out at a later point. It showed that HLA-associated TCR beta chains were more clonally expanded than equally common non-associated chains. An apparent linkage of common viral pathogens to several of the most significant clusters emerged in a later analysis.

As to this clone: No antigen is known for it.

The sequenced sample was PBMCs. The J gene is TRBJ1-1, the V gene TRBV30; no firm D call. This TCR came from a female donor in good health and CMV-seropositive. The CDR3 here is CAWSVSVEAFF. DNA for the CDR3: TGTGCCTGGAGTGTGTCCGTTGAAGCTTTCTTT.